The clone carrying this T cell receptor (beta chain) has just one count. As originally analysed: Reference gene primer amplification yielded estimated nucleated cell counts. Libraries were prepared by immunoSEQ multiplex PCR; TCRdb keeps only in-frame clonotypes and omits some of them. From that table come the V and J calls and clone size; the DNA was used to work out D and trimming. The profile shows around 160,000 clones, 65% to 85% of them singletons. V was shortened by 10 bases and J by 6 bases, with 15 bases between the two germline ends. Germline CDR1 reads SEHNR; CDR2 reads FQNEAQ (reference sequence). The CDR3 length is 13 residues. This specimen belongs to a study of blood T cell repertoires in COVID-19. About the study: Sites in the United States, Italy and Spain provided acute and convalescent COVID-19 samples. Sources were T cells, B-cell-depleted T cells, or PBMCs; the material itself was cDNA or gDNA.

The source of this sequence is a woman aged 50 to 60 who had been exposed to COVID-19. Sequencing was carried out using PBMCs or T cells enriched from blood (not recorded which). The J gene is TRBJ2-2, the V gene TRBV7-9, with D perhaps TRBD2 (5 bases). The CDR3 region has the DNA TGTGCCACCGGGGATGGCCCCGCCGGGGAGCTGTTTTTT. Its protein is CATGDGPAGELFF.